This TCR beta chain comes out of a study of CD8 T cells in Susac syndrome. An input of about 0.5 to 1 ug of RNA was subjected to reverse transcription using random hexamers. Using its own MiXCR run on the immunoSEQ multiplex PCR reads, TCRdb lists one record per CDR3 protein. The sample shows over 100,000 distinct CDR3 sequences, around 90% of them seen only once. Sequencing targeted TCR beta in T cells from blood (CD8+ and CD4+). The CDR3 sequence is 13 residues long. Germline values: CDR1 SEHNR, CDR2 FQNEAQ (reference sequence). Trimming left V 5 bases short and J 2 bases short, with 9 bases between.

The TCR originated in a human donor in good health. What was sequenced was CD4+ T cells from PBMCs. The V call is TRBV7-9, the J call TRBJ1-2; a possible D gene is TRBD1 (6 bases). The CDR3 DNA reads as TGTGCCAGCAGCCACGGACAGAACTATGGCTACACCTTC. Protein: CASSHGQNYGYTF.